The sequence of this TCR beta chain was determined in a study of T cell repertoires in cytomegalovirus infection. Study overall: Indicated by public TCR beta signatures were CMV infection and matching HLA type. Regarding the study as a whole: Cumulative public TCR beta family frequency identified carriers of CMV plus the relevant HLA. It was HLA-C-restricted CMV-specific TCR beta clonotypes that dominated the response ex vivo.

A single record per CDR3 protein comes from TCRdb applying MiXCR to the reads. Of about 480,000 distinct CDR3 sequences listed, around 35% are singletons. CDR1 is SGHVS and CDR2 is FQNEAQ in the germline V gene. J lost 3 bases, V lost 1 base, and 3 bases had no gene match. CDR3 length: 15 amino acids. This clonotype was seen many times. Its antigen is undetermined. The rearrangement links TRBV7-8 to TRBJ1-5; 7 bases align to TRBD1. This material consisted of cultured PBMCs, taken from culture after CMV antigen stimulation. The sequence was collected from a human donor in good health (CMV status not recorded). Some clones in this sample may be carry-over from other donors' samples. The CDR3 coding sequence is TGTGCCAGCAGCTTAGAAACAGGGGCCAATCAGCCCCAGCATTTT. Its translation is CASSLETGANQPQHF.